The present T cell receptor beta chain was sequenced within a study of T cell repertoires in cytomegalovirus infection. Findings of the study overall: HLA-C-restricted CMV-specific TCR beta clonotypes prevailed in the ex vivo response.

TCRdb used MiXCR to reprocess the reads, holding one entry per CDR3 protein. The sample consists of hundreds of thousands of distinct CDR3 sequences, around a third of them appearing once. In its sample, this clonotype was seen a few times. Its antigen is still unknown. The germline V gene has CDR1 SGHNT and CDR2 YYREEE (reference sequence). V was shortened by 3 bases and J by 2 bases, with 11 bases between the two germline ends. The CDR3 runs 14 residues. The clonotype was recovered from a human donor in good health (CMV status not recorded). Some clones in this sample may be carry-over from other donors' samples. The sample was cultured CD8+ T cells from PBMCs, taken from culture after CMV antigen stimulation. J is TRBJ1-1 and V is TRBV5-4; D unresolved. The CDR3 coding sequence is TGTGCCAGCAGCTACGATGGACCAAACACTGAAGCTTTCTTT. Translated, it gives CASSYDGPNTEAFF.